There are many counts of the clone carrying this T cell receptor (beta chain). Its antigen is unknown. The sample originates from a study of glioma-infiltrating T cells. Notes on the study in general: Tissue-blood divergence was below expectation in non-neoplastic patients, above in gliomas. Shared blood CDR3 signature motifs marked patients with low tissue-blood divergence.

TCR alpha and beta CDR3 regions were amplified from RNA using iRepertoire nested multiplex PCR. One-step reverse transcription and amplification started from around 100-400 ng of tissue mRNA or PBMC total RNA. MiXCR, run by TCRdb on the multiplex PCR reads, gives a single entry per CDR3 protein. Altogether 400,000 or so distinct CDR3 sequences are present, 41% being singletons, with the ten largest covering around 12%. Trimming took 4 bases from V and 5 from J; bases not matched to a gene: 12. The CDR3 has 17 residues. The germline CDR1 and CDR2 sequences are LGHNA and YNFKEQ. Material for sequencing was glioma tissue, nonneoplastic brain tissue, or PBMCs (not recorded which). The rearrangement joins TRBV4-2 to TRBJ2-1; 9 bases map to TRBD1. This receptor was identified in a human donor with low-grade glioma or glioblastoma, undergoing nonglioma brain surgery, or in good health (not recorded which). The CDR3 coding sequence is TGTGCCAGCAGCCCTCCCCGTGGGACAGGGAACGACAATGAGCAGTTCTTC. Translating gives CASSPPRGTGNDNEQFF.